The clone carrying this TCR beta chain occurred a few times. Using its own MiXCR run on the 5' RACE reads, TCRdb lists one record per CDR3 protein. This sample has 700,000 or so distinct CDR3 sequences; about 20% occur once, and the top ten carry roughly 4%. Trimming took 1 base from V and 7 from J, leaving 11 bases between them. The CDR3 totals 13 residues. CDR1 is LGHDT, CDR2 YNNKEL, per germline (reference sequence). This specimen belongs to a study of identical twins. The same sample was also used in a study of T cells expressing NK-cell markers. That source notes: Beta-chain profiling covered CD3+CD56+NKG2C+, CD3+CD56+NKG2C- and CD3+CD56-NKG2C+ sorted subsets. What restricted sorting to alpha-beta TCR T cells in several experiments was an anti-gamma-delta TCR antibody. Dominant NKG2C+ clonotypes accounted for roughly 1.0-8% of CD8+ T cells in six donors.

The rearrangement links TRBV3-1 to TRBJ2-7, with D possibly being TRBD2 (6 bases). The sequencing input was PBMCs. The clonotype originates from a woman between 18 and 29 years old in good health. The DNA of the CDR3 is TGTGCCAGCAGCCAAGTAACTAGCCGGGAGCAGTACTTC. Its translation is CASSQVTSREQYF.